A single sample gave rise to the 21 T cell receptor beta chains below, sequenced in a study of T cell responses to AZD1222 COVID-19 vaccine. Produced via immunoSEQ multiplex PCR; TCRdb's table is partial and in-frame only. The table lists over 85,000 clones, 65% to 85% of them singletons. Sequenced material: peripheral blood, taken on day 0 of AZD1222 vaccination. The receptor source for this set is an adult in good health.

As to this clone: This CDR3 is also generated by other DNA sequences in the sample. V gene TRBV2 combines with J gene TRBJ1-2, with a tentative D call TRBD1 (6 bases). CDR3 size: 13 residues. Trimming shortened V by 6 bases and J by 7 bases, and 15 bases separated the two germline ends. From germline, CDR1 is SNHLY and CDR2 FYNNEI. CDR3 nucleotides: TGTGCCAGCAGCGCGGGACAACTTGGTGGCTACACCTTC. This gives the protein CASSAGQLGGYTF.

A few counts support this clone. One junction end does not reproduce the germline sequence, and a read error may be involved. CDR3 nucleotide sequence: TGCGCCAGCAGCCCTCGGCAACTAGCGGGACGCTCCTTCGAGCAGTACTTC. Protein product: CASSPRQLAGRSFEQYF. The V and J genes are TRBV4-3 and TRBJ2-7; 10 nucleotides agree with TRBD2. CDR1 is LGHNA and CDR2 is YSLEER in the germline V gene. The CDR3 has 17 amino acids.

The J gene is TRBJ2-7, the V gene TRBV27; 13 bases are shared with TRBD2. The V gene end was trimmed by 5 bases and the J gene end by 10 bases; junction bases not matched to a gene: 8. CDR1 is MNHEY and CDR2 is SMNVEV in the germline V gene (reference sequence). CDR3 length: 14 residues. The CDR3 sequence: CASSPYGLAGAQYF. In DNA form, the CDR3 reads TGTGCCAGCAGTCCATACGGACTAGCGGGAGCTCAGTACTTC.

This clone has just a few counts. For the CDR3, the DNA is TGTGCCAGCAGCGTGAGGGACAGGGATAATTCACCCCTCCACTTT. Its protein is CASSVRDRDNSPLHF. The chain recombines TRBV9 with TRBJ1-6; 9 bases are shared with TRBD1. Germline V gene sequence: CDR1 SGDLS, CDR2 YYNGEE. The CDR3 has 15 residues. V was clipped by 2 bases and J by 5 bases; unmatched bases: 2.

This clone was detected only a few times. The chain is built from TRBV9 and TRBJ2-7, with D perhaps matching TRBD1 (6 bases). Trimming shortened V by 0 bases and J by 3 bases, and 10 bases separated the two germline ends. CDR3 length: 14 amino acids. Germline lookup yields CDR1 SGDLS and CDR2 YYNGEE. This CDR3 reads CASSVATGHYEQYF. The DNA for the CDR3 is TGTGCCAGCAGCGTAGCAACAGGGCACTACGAGCAGTACTTC.

This clone was found once. J is TRBJ2-5 and V is TRBV7-2, with a tentative D call TRBD2 (6 bases). V shed 1 base and J shed 5 bases, with 11 bases lying between them. This CDR3 region has 14 residues. Per the germline V gene, CDR1 is SGHTA and CDR2 is FQGNSA. The CDR3 sequence is CASSLEAGTETQYF. The DNA for the CDR3 is TGTGCCAGCAGCTTAGAGGCGGGGACGGAGACCCAGTACTTC.

The rearrangement uses TRBV27 and TRBJ1-2; no clear D gene. Deletions cut 3 bases from V and 4 bases from J, with 9 bases between. CDR3 length: 13 amino acids. CDR1 and CDR2 from the germline V gene are MNHEY and SMNVEV (reference sequence). CDR3 loop: CASSLQGRYGYTF. The CDR3, as DNA: TGTGCCAGCAGTTTGCAAGGTCGCTATGGCTACACCTTC.

The rearrangement links TRBV19 to TRBJ2-2; 9 bases line up with TRBD1. The CDR3 is 16 residues long. The V gene end was trimmed by 3 bases and the J gene end by 0 bases; junction bases not matched to a gene: 2. Germline CDR1 is LNHDA and CDR2 is SQIVND (reference sequence). CDR3 coding DNA: TGTGCCAGTAGTATTCGACAGGGGGCGAACACCGGGGAGCTGTTTTTT. Its protein product is CASSIRQGANTGELFF.

The gene calls are TRBV4-1 and TRBJ1-1; D may be TRBD1 (5 bases). V lost 0 bases and J 0 bases, leaving 17 bases between the germline ends. The CDR3 is 18 amino acids. Germline V gene lookup returns CDR1 MGHRA and CDR2 YSYEKL. The CDR3 DNA follows: TGCGCCAGCAGCCAAGAGCTCGGGGGTGCGAGGATGAACACTGAAGCTTTCTTT. It codes for CASSQELGGARMNTEAFF.

The chain links TRBV6-2 or TRBV6-3 to TRBJ1-4; D unresolved. The CDR3 consists of 16 residues. Germline assignment: CDR1 MNHEY and CDR2 SVGEGT. V lost 2 bases, J lost 0 bases, and 10 bases lay in between. The CDR3 sequence: CASSYGIGTTNEKLFF. The CDR3 region has the DNA TGTGCCAGCAGTTACGGGATTGGAACAACTAATGAAAAACTGTTTTTT.

This sequence joins TRBV7-2 and TRBJ2-7; possible D gene TRBD1, 6 bases. In germline, CDR1 is SGHTA, CDR2 FQGNSA. Between the trimmed V and J ends, which lost 4 bases and 2 bases, there was a span of 12 bases. CDR3 length equals 14 residues. The CDR3 spells CASSSRGQTYEQYF. In DNA form, the CDR3 reads TGTGCCAGCAGCTCCCGAGGACAGACCTACGAGCAGTACTTC. The variable domain in full, with the rest retrieved from reference TRBV7-2 and TRBJ2-7, is GAGVSQSPSNKVTEKGKDVELRCDPISGHTALYWYRQSLGQGLEFLIYFQGNSAPDKSGLPSDRFSAERTGGSVSTLTIQRTQQEDSAVYLCASSSRGQTYEQYFGPGTRLTVT.

This chain connects TRBV6-6 to TRBJ1-5; possible D gene TRBD1, 5 bases. V shed 2 bases and J shed 3 bases, with 8 bases lying between them. In germline, CDR1 is MNHNY, CDR2 SVGAGI (reference sequence). This CDR3 region has 14 residues. The chain's CDR3 is CASSYEGTNQPQHF. The CDR3 bases are TGTGCCAGCAGTTACGAGGGGACCAATCAGCCCCAGCATTTT.

This rearrangement joins TRBV4-3 to TRBJ2-5, with 8 bases that match TRBD1. The germline gives CDR1 LGHNA, CDR2 YSLEER. The V and J ends lost 1 base and 4 bases, in that order; junction bases with no gene match: 5. The length of the CDR3 is 15 residues. The CDR3 sequence is CASSQAPDRGETQYF. CDR3 DNA: TGCGCCAGCAGCCAAGCCCCAGACAGGGGAGAGACCCAGTACTTC.

This rearrangement joins TRBV5-5 to TRBJ2-7, with D uncertain. Trimming shortened V by 2 bases and J by 0 bases, and 0 bases separated the two germline ends. CDR1 is SGHKS, CDR2 YYEKEE, per germline (reference sequence). The CDR3 extends over 11 amino acids. The CDR3 is CASSFSYEQYF. CDR3 nucleotide sequence: TGTGCCAGCAGCTTCTCCTACGAGCAGTACTTC.

The CDR3 DNA sequence: TGTGCCAGTAAGCATAAGACAGTGAACACCGGGGAGCTGTTTTTT. It is translated as CASKHKTVNTGELFF. The chain couples TRBV19 to TRBJ2-2; weak D call: TRBD1 (5 bases). This CDR3 spans 15 amino acids. Germline V lookup: CDR1 LNHDA, CDR2 SQIVND (reference sequence). Trimming shortened V by 7 bases and J by 1 base, and 13 bases separated the two germline ends.

This clone was detected once. The chain couples TRBV4-3 to TRBJ2-5; the D gene is possibly TRBD1 (5 bases). Germline V CDR1 and CDR2: LGHNA, YSLEER. The V end lost 0 bases, the J end lost 0 bases, and 11 bases lay between the germline ends. This CDR3 is built from 16 residues. This CDR3 is CASSQDWPTDQETQYF. DNA for the CDR3: TGCGCCAGCAGCCAAGATTGGCCGACAGACCAAGAGACCCAGTACTTC.

The V and J genes are TRBV7-9 and TRBJ1-1; D gene ambiguous. This CDR3 region has 13 residues. V dropped 3 bases and J dropped 0 bases, with 5 bases sitting between them. Germline-derived CDR1 and CDR2 are SEHNR and FQNEAQ (reference sequence). CDR3 protein: CASSLYMNTEAFF. CDR3 DNA sequence: TGTGCCAGCAGCTTGTACATGAACACTGAAGCTTTCTTT.

The chain recombines TRBV7-2 with TRBJ2-3; D perhaps matches TRBD2 (6 bases). Deletions cut 7 bases from V and 2 bases from J, with 13 bases between. Germline loops: CDR1 SGHTA, CDR2 FQGNSA. The CDR3 extends over 14 amino acids. CDR3 amino acids: CASTHGGITDTQYF. The CDR3 DNA reads as TGTGCCAGCACCCACGGCGGGATCACAGATACGCAGTATTTT.

This chain links TRBV19 with TRBJ1-5; tentatively, D is TRBD1 (6 bases). CDR1 is LNHDA, CDR2 SQIVND, per germline (reference sequence). The V gene lost 7 bases and the J gene lost 3 bases, with 13 bases spanning the gap. The CDR3 length is 14 residues. The CDR3 reads CASKETGYNQPQHF. The CDR3 DNA reads as TGTGCCAGTAAAGAGACAGGCTACAATCAGCCCCAGCATTTT. Variable domain in full (rest from reference TRBV19 and TRBJ1-5): DGGITQSPKYLFRKEGQNVTLSCEQNLNHDAMYWYRQDPGQGLRLIYYSQIVNDFQKGDIAEGYSVSREKKESFPLTVTSAQKNPTAFYLCASKETGYNQPQHFGDGTRLSIL.

V and J are TRBV28 and TRBJ1-5; TRBD1 might be the D (5 bases). From germline, CDR1 is MDHEN and CDR2 SYDVKM. This CDR3 is built from 14 residues. Deletions cut 4 bases from V and 8 bases from J, with 15 bases between. CDR3 nucleotide sequence: TGTGCCAGCAGTTCGACGGGGCGTTTTGAGCCCCAGCATTTT. Protein: CASSSTGRFEPQHF.

The chain joins TRBV5-8 to TRBJ2-2; possible D gene TRBD2, 6 bases. V was pared by 4 bases and J by 6 bases, with 16 bases between. There are 15 residues in the CDR3. Germline V lookup: CDR1 SGHTS, CDR2 YDEGEE. The CDR3, as DNA: TGTGCCAGCAGCCCCATGATGGGGGGATCCGGGGAGCTGTTTTTT. Amino acids: CASSPMMGGSGELFF.